One and the same sample provided the 2 T cell receptor beta chains below, sequenced in a study of T cells in women clearing cervical HPV infection. Libraries were prepared by immunoSEQ multiplex PCR; TCRdb keeps only in-frame clonotypes and omits some of them. The repertoire shows tens of thousands of clones; the top ten hold more than 0.8%. Sequenced: blood buffy coat. These receptors originate from a woman aged 18 to 75 with a cervical HPV16 infection that either progressed to CIN3+ or cleared (not recorded which).

As to this clone: The CDR3 end is not reached by the read, which stops 3 residues before it; the germline J gene fills it in. The chain employs TRBV29-1 and TRBJ2-5; 7 bases are shared with TRBD2. Looked up from germline, CDR1 is SQVTM and CDR2 is ANQGSEA. J lost 4 bases, V lost 4 bases, and 9 bases had no gene match. This CDR3 region has 14 residues. The part of the CDR3 DNA that was read is TGCAGCGTTGTTTTCGTTCCGGGGGGAGAGACC. It specifies CSVVFVPGGET. The full CDR3 reads CSVVFVPGGETQYF.

Remarks on this clone: The CDR3 end falls 3 residues outside the read, so it is completed with the germline J gene. This rearrangement joins TRBV20-1 to TRBJ2-2; TRBD1 agrees at 7 bases. CDR1 is DFQATT, CDR2 SNEGSKA, per germline (reference sequence). CDR3 size: 15 residues. CDR3 residues: CSAIGSTGSSEKLFF. The part of the CDR3 DNA that was read is TGCAGTGCCATAGGATCGACAGGGTCCTCCGAAAAG.